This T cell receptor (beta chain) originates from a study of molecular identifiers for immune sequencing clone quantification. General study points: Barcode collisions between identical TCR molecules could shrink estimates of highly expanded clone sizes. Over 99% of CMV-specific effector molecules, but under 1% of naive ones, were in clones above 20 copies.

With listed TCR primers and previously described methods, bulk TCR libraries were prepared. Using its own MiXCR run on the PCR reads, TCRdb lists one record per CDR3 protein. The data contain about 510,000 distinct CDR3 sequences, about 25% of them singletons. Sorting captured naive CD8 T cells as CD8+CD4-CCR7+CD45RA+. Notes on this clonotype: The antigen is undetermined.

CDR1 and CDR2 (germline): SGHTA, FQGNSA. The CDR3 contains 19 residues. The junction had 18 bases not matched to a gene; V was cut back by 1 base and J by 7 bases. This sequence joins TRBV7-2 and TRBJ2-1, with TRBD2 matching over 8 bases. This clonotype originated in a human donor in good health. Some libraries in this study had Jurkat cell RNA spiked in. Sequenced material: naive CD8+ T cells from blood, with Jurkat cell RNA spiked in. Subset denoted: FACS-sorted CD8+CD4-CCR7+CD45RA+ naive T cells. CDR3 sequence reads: CASSLGVWNSGNAKNEQFF. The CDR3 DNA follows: TGTGCCAGCAGCTTAGGGGTTTGGAATAGCGGGAATGCCAAAAATGAGCAGTTCTTC. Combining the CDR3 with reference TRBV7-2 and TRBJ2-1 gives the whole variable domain GAGVSQSPSNKVTEKGKDVELRCDPISGHTALYWYRQSLGQGLEFLIYFQGNSAPDKSGLPSDRFSAERTGGSVSTLTIQRTQQEDSAVYLCASSLGVWNSGNAKNEQFFGPGTRLTVL.